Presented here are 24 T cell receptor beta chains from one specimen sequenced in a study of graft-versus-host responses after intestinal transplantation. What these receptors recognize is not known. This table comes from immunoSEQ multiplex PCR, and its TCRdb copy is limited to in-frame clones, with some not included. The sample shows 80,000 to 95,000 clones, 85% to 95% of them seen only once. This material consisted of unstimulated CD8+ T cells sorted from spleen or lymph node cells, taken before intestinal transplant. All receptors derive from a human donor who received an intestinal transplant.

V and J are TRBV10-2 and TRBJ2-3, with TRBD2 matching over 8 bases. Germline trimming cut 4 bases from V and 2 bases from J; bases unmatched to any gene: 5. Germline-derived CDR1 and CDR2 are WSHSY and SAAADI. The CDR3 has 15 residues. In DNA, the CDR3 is TGCGCCAGCAGTGGTATTAGCGGGGACACAGATACGCAGTATTTT. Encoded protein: CASSGISGDTDTQYF.

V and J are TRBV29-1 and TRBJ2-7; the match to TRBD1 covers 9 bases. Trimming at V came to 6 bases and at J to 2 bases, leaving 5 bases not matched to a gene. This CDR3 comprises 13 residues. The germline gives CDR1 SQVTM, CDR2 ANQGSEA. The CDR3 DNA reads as TGCAGCGTGGCCCGACAGGGGGCCTACGAGCAGTACTTC. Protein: CSVARQGAYEQYF.

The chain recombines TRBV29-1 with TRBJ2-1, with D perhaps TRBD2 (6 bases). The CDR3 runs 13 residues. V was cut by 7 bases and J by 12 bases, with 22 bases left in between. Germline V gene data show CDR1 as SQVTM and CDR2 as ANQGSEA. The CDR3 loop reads CSGDGGSPQVQFF. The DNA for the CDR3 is TGCAGCGGGGACGGGGGATCCCCTCAGGTGCAGTTCTTC.

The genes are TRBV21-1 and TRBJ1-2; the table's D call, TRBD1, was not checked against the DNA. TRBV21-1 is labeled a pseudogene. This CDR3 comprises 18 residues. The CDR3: CASSKALFEGQGHYGYTF. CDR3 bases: TGTGCCAGCAGCAAAGCGCTTTTCGAGGGGCAGGGGCACTATGGCTACACCTTC.

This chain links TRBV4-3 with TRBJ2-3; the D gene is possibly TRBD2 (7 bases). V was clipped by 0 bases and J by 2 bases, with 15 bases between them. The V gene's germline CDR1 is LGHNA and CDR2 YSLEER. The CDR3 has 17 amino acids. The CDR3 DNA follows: TGCGCCAGCAGCCAAGATCTTGGGGGGGGGCTCACAGATACGCAGTATTTT. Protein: CASSQDLGGGLTDTQYF.

This CDR3 reads CASMQQGLGETQYF. CDR3 sequence (DNA): TGTGCCAGCATGCAACAGGGGTTAGGCGAGACCCAGTACTTC. The rearrangement uses TRBV6-6 and TRBJ2-5; 7 bases match TRBD1. Unmatched junction bases numbered 10, after V lost 7 bases and J lost 5 bases. The CDR3 has 14 residues. Germline V CDR1 and CDR2: MNHNY, SVGAGI (reference sequence).

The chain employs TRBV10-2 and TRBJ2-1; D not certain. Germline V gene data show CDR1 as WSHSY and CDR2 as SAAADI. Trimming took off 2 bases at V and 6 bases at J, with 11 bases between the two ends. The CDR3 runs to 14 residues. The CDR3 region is CASSEGGSPNEQFF. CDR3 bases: TGCGCCAGCAGTGAGGGCGGTAGCCCCAATGAGCAGTTCTTC.

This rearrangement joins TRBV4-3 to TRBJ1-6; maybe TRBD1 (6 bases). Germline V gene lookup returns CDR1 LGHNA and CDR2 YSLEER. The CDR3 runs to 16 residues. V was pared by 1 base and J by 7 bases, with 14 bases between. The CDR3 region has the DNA TGCGCCAGCAGCCAAGCGGGGAGGGGGGGAAATTCACCCCTCCACTTT. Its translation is CASSQAGRGGNSPLHF.

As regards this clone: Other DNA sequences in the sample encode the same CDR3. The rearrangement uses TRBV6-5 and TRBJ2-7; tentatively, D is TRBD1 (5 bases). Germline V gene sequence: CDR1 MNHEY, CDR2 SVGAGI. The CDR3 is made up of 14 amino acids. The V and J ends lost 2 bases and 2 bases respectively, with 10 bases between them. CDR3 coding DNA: TGTGCCAGCAGTTACAGGGGTTTACCCTACGAGCAGTACTTC. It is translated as CASSYRGLPYEQYF.

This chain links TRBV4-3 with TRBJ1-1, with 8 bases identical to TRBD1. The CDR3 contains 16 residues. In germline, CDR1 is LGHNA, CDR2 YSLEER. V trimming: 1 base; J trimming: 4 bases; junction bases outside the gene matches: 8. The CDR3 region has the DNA TGCGCCAGCAGCCAAGCCAGGGGGCAGGATGGCACTGAAGCTTTCTTT. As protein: CASSQARGQDGTEAFF.

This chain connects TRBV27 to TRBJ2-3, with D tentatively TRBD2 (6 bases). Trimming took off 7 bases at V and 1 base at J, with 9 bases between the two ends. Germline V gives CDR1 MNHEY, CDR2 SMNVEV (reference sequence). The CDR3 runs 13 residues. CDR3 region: CASTTGGTDTQYF. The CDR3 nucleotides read TGTGCCAGCACCACGGGGGGCACAGATACGCAGTATTTT.

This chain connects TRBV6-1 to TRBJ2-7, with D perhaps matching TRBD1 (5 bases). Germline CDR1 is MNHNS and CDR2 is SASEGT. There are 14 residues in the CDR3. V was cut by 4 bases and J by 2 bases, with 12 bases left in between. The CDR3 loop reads CASSAKWGPYEQYF. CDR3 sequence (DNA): TGTGCCAGCAGTGCCAAGTGGGGCCCCTACGAGCAGTACTTC.

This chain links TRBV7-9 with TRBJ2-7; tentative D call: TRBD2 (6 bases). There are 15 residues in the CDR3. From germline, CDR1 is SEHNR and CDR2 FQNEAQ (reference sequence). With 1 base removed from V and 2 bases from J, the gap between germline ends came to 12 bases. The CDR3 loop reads CASSLGGSGTYEQYF. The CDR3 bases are TGTGCCAGCAGCTTAGGGGGTAGCGGAACCTACGAGCAGTACTTC.

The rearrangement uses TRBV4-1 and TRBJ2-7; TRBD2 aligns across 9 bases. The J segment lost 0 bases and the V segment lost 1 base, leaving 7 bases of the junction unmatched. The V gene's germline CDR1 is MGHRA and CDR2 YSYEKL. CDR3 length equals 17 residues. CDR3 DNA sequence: TGCGCCAGCAGCCAAGGGAATAGCGGGGGACGCTCCTACGAGCAGTACTTC. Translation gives CASSQGNSGGRSYEQYF.

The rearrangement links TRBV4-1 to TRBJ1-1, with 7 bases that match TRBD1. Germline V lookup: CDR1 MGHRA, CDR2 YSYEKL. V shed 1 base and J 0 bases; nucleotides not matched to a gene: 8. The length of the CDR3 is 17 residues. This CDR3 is CASSQGPRTGLNTEAFF. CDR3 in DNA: TGCGCCAGCAGCCAAGGGCCCCGGACAGGTTTGAACACTGAAGCTTTCTTT.

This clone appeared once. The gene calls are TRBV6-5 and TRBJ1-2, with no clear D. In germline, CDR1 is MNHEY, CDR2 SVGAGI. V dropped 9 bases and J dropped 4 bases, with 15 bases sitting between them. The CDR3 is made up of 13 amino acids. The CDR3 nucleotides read TGTGCCAGTCTGGGCTTGGCGGGCTATGGCTACACCTTC. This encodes CASLGLAGYGYTF.

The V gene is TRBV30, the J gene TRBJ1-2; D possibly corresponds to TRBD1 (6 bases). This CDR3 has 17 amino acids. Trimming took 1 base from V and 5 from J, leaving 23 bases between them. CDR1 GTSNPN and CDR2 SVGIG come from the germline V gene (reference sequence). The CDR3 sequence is CAWSADFWFTGMYGYTF. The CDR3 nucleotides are TGTGCCTGGAGTGCCGACTTTTGGTTTACAGGGATGTATGGCTACACCTTC.

In DNA, the CDR3 is TGTGCCAGCAGCTTAGGTCCAGAAAATGAGCAGTTCTTC. It yields the protein CASSLGPENEQFF. This chain joins TRBV7-6 and TRBJ2-1; D uncertain. Trimming left V 1 base short and J 7 bases short, with 8 bases between. Germline loops: CDR1 SGHVS, CDR2 FNYEAQ. The CDR3 is 13 amino acids.

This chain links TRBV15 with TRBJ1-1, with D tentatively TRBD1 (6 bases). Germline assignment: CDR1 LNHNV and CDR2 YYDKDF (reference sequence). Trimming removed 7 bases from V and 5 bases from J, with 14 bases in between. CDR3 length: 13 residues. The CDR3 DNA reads TGTGCCACCACCACACAGGGTAGGACTGAAGCTTTCTTT. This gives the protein CATTTQGRTEAFF.

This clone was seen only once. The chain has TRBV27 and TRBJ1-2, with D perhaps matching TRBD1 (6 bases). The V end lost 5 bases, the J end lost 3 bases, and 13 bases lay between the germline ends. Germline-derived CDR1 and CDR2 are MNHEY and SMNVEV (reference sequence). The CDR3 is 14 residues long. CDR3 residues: CASSTTTGHYGYTF. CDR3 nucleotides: TGTGCCAGCAGTACTACGACAGGACACTATGGCTACACCTTC.

CDR3 DNA: TGTGCCAGCAGCGTAGGAGGAGGGGCCCGTGGCGATGAGCAGTTCTTC. This translates into CASSVGGGARGDEQFF. The gene calls are TRBV9 and TRBJ2-1; D is possibly TRBD2 (6 bases). This CDR3 spans 16 amino acids. V lost 0 bases to trimming and J lost 8 bases, with 18 bases between them. The V gene's germline CDR1 is SGDLS and CDR2 YYNGEE.

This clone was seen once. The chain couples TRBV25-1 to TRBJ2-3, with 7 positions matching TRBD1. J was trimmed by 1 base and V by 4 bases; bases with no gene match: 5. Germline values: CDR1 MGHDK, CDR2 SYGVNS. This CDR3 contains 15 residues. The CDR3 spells CASSVGGAGTDTQYF. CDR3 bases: TGTGCCAGCAGTGTAGGGGGCGCGGGCACAGATACGCAGTATTTT.

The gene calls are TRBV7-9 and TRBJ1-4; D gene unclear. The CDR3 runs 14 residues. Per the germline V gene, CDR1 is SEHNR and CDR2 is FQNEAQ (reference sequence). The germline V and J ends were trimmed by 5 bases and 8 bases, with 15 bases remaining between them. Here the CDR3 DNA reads TGTGCCAGCAGCCCCTCGACTGGCCGGGAAAAACTGTTTTTT. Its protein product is CASSPSTGREKLFF.

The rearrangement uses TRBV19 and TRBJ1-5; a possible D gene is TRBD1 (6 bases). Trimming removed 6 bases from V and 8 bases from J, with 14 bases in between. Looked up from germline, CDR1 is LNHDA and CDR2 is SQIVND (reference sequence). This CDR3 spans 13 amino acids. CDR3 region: CASRLGQLEPQHF. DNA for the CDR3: TGTGCCAGTAGACTCGGACAGCTTGAGCCCCAGCATTTT. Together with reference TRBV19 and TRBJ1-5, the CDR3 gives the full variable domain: DGGITQSPKYLFRKEGQNVTLSCEQNLNHDAMYWYRQDPGQGLRLIYYSQIVNDFQKGDIAEGYSVSREKKESFPLTVTSAQKNPTAFYLCASRLGQLEPQHFGDGTRLSIL.